Following are 4 T cell receptor beta chains from one sample sequenced in a study of tumor T cells in aggressive B-cell lymphoma. Libraries were prepared by immunoSEQ multiplex PCR; TCRdb keeps only in-frame clonotypes and omits some of them. Of some 10,000 clones in the sample, roughly 85% were seen once. Sequenced: tumor tissue. The receptors stem from an adult with diffuse large B cell lymphoma.

This clone was detected only once. The rearrangement links TRBV19 to TRBJ2-7; D possibly corresponds to TRBD2 (6 bases). Germline V gene sequence: CDR1 LNHDA, CDR2 SQIVND (reference sequence). This CDR3 is 15 amino acids long. Trimming removed 5 bases from V and 1 base from J, with 15 bases in between. The CDR3 protein is CASSHPGGLSYEQYF. DNA of the CDR3: TGTGCCAGTAGTCACCCCGGGGGACTTTCCTACGAGCAGTACTTC.

The V call is TRBV2, the J call TRBJ1-2; a possible D gene is TRBD1 (5 bases). Looked up from germline, CDR1 is SNHLY and CDR2 is FYNNEI. With 4 bases removed from V and 5 bases from J, the gap between germline ends came to 14 bases. This CDR3 spans 14 amino acids. CDR3 sequence: CASSGGLRGYGYTF. CDR3 nucleotide sequence: TGTGCCAGCAGTGGGGGACTTCGAGGGTATGGCTACACCTTC.

The chain carries TRBV19 and TRBJ2-3, with 11 bases matching TRBD2. This CDR3 comprises 18 residues. Germline trimming cut 3 bases from V and 2 bases from J; bases unmatched to any gene: 10. The germline CDR1 and CDR2 sequences are LNHDA and SQIVND (reference sequence). The CDR3 here is CASSIIFGTSGTTDTQYF. CDR3 coding DNA: TGTGCCAGTAGTATCATTTTCGGGACTAGCGGCACCACAGATACGCAGTATTTT.

The V gene is TRBV7-2, the J gene TRBJ2-7, with 8 bases lining up with TRBD1. The V gene end was trimmed by 5 bases and the J gene end by 6 bases; junction bases not matched to a gene: 9. The CDR3 covers 14 residues. CDR1 is SGHTA, CDR2 FQGNSA, per germline. The CDR3 loop reads CASSPQGGVGEQYF. CDR3 in DNA: TGTGCCAGCAGCCCACAGGGGGGCGTGGGCGAGCAGTACTTC.